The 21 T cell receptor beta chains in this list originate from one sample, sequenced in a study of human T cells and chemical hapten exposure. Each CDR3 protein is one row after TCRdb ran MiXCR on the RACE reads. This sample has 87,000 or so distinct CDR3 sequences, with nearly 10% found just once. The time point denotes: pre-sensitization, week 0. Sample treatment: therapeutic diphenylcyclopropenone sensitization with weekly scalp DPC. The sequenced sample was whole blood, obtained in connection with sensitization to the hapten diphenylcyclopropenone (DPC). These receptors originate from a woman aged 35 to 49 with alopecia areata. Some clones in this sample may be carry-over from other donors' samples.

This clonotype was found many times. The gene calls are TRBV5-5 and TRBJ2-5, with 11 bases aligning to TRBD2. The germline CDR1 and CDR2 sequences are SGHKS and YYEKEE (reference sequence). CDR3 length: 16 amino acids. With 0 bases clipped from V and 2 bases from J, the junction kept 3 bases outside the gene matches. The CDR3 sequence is CASSLASGGIQETQYF. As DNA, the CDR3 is TGTGCCAGCAGCTTGGCTAGCGGGGGGATTCAAGAGACCCAGTACTTC.

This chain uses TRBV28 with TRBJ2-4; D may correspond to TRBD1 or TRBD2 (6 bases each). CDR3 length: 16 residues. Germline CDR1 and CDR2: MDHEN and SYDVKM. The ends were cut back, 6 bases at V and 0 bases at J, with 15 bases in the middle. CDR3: CASRGGRGGAKNIQYF. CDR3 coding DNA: TGTGCCAGCAGAGGGGGGCGAGGGGGAGCCAAAAACATTCAGTACTTC.

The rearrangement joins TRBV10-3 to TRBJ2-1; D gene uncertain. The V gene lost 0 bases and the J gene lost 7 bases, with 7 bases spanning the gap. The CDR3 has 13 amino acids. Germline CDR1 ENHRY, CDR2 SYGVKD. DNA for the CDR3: TGTGCCATCAGTGAGTCGAAAGAAAATGAGCAGTTCTTC. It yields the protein CAISESKENEQFF.

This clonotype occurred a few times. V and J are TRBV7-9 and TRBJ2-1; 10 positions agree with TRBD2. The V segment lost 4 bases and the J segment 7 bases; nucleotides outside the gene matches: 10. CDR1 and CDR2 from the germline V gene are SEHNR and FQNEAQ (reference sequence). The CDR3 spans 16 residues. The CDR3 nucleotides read TGTGCCAGCAGCTCCACAGCGGGGGGGCCTGGGAATGAGCAGTTCTTC. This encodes CASSSTAGGPGNEQFF.

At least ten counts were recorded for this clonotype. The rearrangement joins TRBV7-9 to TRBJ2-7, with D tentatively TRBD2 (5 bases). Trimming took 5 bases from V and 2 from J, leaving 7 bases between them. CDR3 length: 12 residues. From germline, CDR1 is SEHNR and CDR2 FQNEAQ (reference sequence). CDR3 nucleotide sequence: TGTGCCAGCAGCCGGGGTGCCTACGAGCAGTACTTC. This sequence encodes CASSRGAYEQYF.

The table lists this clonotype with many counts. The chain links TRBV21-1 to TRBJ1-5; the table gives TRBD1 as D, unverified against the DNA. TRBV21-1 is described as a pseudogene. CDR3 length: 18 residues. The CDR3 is CASSKHSSRTVVDQPQHF. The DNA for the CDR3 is TGTGCCAGCAGCAAACATAGTAGTAGGACAGTCGTCGATCAGCCCCAGCATTTT.

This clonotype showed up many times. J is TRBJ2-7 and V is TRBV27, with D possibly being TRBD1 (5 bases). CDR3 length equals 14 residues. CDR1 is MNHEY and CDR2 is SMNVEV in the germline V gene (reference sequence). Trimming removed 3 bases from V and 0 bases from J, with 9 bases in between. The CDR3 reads CASSFGQGSYEQYF. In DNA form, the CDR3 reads TGTGCCAGCAGTTTCGGTCAGGGCTCCTACGAGCAGTACTTC.

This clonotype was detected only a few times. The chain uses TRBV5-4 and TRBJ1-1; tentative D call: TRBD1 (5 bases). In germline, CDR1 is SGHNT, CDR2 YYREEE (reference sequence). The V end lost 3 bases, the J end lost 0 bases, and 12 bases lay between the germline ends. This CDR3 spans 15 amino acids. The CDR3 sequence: CASSWRGAMNTEAFF. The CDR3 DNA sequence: TGTGCCAGCAGCTGGAGAGGGGCTATGAACACTGAAGCTTTCTTT. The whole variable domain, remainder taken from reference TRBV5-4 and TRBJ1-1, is ETGVTQSPTHLIKTRGQQVTLRCSSQSGHNTVSWYQQALGQGPQFIFQYYREEENGRGNFPPRFSGLQFPNYSSELNVNALELDDSALYLCASSWRGAMNTEAFFGQGTRLTVV.

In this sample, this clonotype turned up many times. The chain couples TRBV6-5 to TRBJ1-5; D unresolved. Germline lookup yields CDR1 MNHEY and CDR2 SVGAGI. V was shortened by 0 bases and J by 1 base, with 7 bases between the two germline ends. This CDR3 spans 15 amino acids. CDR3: CASSYSWQSNQPQHF. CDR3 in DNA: TGTGCCAGCAGTTACTCGTGGCAGAGCAATCAGCCCCAGCATTTT.

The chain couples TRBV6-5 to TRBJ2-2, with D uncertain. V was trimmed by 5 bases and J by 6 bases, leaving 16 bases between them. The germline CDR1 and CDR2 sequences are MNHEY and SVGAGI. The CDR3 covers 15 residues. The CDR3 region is CASSPMAFAAGELFF. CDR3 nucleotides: TGTGCCAGCAGTCCCATGGCATTTGCAGCCGGGGAGCTGTTTTTT.

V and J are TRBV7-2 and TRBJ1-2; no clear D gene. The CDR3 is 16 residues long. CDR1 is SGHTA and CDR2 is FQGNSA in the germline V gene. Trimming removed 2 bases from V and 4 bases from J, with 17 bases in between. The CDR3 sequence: CASSLTLSGPLYGYTF. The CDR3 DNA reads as TGTGCCAGCAGCTTAACGCTTAGTGGACCGCTCTATGGCTACACCTTC.

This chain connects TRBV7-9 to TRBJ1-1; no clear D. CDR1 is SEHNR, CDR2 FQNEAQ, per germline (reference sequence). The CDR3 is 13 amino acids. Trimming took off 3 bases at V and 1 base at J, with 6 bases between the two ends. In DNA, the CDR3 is TGTGCCAGCAGCTTCGACTCGAACACTGAAGCTTTCTTT. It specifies CASSFDSNTEAFF.

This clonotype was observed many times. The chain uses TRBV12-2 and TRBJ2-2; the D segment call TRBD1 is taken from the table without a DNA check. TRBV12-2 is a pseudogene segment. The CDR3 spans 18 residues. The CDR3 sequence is CASRSGQVFIRSTGELFF. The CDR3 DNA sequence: TGTGCAAGTCGCTCCGGACAGGTGTTTATTCGTAGCACCGGGGAGCTGTTTTTT.

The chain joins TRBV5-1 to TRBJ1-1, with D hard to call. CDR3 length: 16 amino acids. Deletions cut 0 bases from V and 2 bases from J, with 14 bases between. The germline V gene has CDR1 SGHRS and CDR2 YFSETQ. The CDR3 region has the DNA TGCGCCAGCAGCTTGGGGAGGGTGGAGGGAAACACTGAAGCTTTCTTT. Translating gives CASSLGRVEGNTEAFF.

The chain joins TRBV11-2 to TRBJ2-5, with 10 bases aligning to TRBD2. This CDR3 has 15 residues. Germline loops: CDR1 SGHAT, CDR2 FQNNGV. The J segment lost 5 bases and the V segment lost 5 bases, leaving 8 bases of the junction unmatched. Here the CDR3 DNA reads TGTGCCAGCAGCATGAGCGGGGGGGCCGTCGAGACCCAGTACTTC. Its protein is CASSMSGGAVETQYF.

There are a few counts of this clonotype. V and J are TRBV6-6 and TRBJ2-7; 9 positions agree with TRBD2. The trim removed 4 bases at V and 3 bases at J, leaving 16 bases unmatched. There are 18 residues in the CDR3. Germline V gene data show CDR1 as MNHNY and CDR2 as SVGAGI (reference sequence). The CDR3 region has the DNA TGTGCCAGCAGTTCGGCGCTGAAACCGGGACTAGCTTACTACGAGCAGTACTTC. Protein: CASSSALKPGLAYYEQYF.

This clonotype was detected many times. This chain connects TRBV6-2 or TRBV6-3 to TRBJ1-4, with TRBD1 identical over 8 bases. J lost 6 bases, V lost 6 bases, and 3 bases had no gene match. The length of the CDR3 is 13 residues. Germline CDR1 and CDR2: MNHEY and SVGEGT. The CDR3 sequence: CASRLTGDEKLFF. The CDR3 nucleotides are TGTGCCAGCAGGCTGACAGGGGATGAAAAACTGTTTTTT.

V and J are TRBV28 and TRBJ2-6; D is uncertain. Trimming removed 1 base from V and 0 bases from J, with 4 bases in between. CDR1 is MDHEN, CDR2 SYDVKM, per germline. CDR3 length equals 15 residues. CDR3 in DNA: TGTGCCAGCAGTTTATACGTCTCTGGGGCCAACGTCCTGACTTTC. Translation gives CASSLYVSGANVLTF.

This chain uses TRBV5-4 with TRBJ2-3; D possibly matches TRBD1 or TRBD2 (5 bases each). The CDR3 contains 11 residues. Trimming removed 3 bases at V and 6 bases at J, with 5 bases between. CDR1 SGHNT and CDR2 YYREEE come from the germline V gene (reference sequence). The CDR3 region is CASSWGDTQYF. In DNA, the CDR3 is TGTGCCAGCAGCTGGGGGGATACGCAGTATTTT.

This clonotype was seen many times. CDR3 protein: CASSWSRGGDEQYF. As DNA, the CDR3 is TGTGCCAGCAGTTGGTCCAGGGGGGGTGACGAGCAGTACTTC. The chain carries TRBV6-5 and TRBJ2-7, with D perhaps assigned TRBD1 or TRBD2 (7 bases each). The CDR3 length is 14 residues. V lost 4 bases and J 5 bases, leaving 15 bases between the germline ends. Germline V lookup: CDR1 MNHEY, CDR2 SVGAGI.

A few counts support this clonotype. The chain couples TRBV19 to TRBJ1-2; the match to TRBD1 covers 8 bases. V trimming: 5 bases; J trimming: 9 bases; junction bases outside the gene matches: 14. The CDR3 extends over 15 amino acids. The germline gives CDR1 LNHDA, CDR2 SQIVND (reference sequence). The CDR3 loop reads CASSPTGGTILRYTF. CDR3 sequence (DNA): TGTGCCAGTAGTCCCACAGGGGGTACGATTCTCCGCTACACCTTC.